This is a list of T cell receptor beta chains from one sample in a study of control samples from healthy donors and cancer patients. The table came from immunoSEQ multiplex PCR; TCRdb's copy has only in-frame clones and leaves some out. The table lists about 120,000 clones, more than 75% of them singletons, with over 2.5% in the top ten. Sequencing used blood. All receptors derive from a man aged 55-75 years in good health. CDR3s include the opening cysteine and the closing phenylalanine or tryptophan. Fields, in order: V gene, CDR3 length, CDR3 protein.

V gene: TRBV18; CDR3 length: 15; CDR3 protein: CASSPYKDGLNEQFF
V gene: TRBV5-4; CDR3 length: 15; CDR3 protein: CASSPPGQRRGELFF
V gene: TRBV18; CDR3 length: 15; CDR3 protein: CASSPRTGVNQPQHF
V gene: TRBV6-5; CDR3 length: 14; CDR3 protein: CASLMTGGYTEAFF
V gene: TRBV3-1/TRBV3-2; CDR3 length: 14; CDR3 protein: CASSPGQGIYEQYF
V gene: TRBV5-1; CDR3 length: 14; CDR3 protein: CASSLVPGSTEAFF
V gene: TRBV2; CDR3 length: 14; CDR3 protein: CASSEAGDRSEAFF
V gene: TRBV2; CDR3 length: 16; CDR3 protein: CASTGVGAGTPQPQHF
V gene: TRBV12-3/TRBV12-4; CDR3 length: 13; CDR3 protein: CASSFQVNTEAFF
V gene: TRBV19; CDR3 length: 14; CDR3 protein: CASSPDRVDYGYTF
V gene: TRBV27; CDR3 length: 14; CDR3 protein: CASSLSRSNQPQHF
V gene: TRBV5-4; CDR3 length: 14; CDR3 protein: CASSVGTTTGELFF
V gene: TRBV4-3; CDR3 length: 16; CDR3 protein: CASSHEGDLSYNEQFF
V gene: TRBV6-6; CDR3 length: 15; CDR3 protein: CASSYIVGGTDGYTF
V gene: TRBV10-1; CDR3 length: 15; CDR3 protein: CASSVGTGGLSEQFF
V gene: TRBV9; CDR3 length: 14; CDR3 protein: CASSVAGHNTEAFF
V gene: TRBV18; CDR3 length: 15; CDR3 protein: CASSPVGQSTDTQYF
V gene: TRBV2; CDR3 length: 16; CDR3 protein: CASVGAFGRTNTEAFF
V gene: TRBV6-2/TRBV6-3; CDR3 length: 16; CDR3 protein: CASSYFPGGTTGELFF
V gene: TRBV11-2; CDR3 length: 14; CDR3 protein: CASSFAGGYTEAFF
V gene: TRBV28; CDR3 length: 15; CDR3 protein: CASSSPTGGGSPLHF
V gene: TRBV2; CDR3 length: 16; CDR3 protein: CASSEGSAPPNGGYTF
V gene: TRBV18; CDR3 length: 16; CDR3 protein: CASSPPLSGGGHEQFF
V gene: TRBV28; CDR3 length: 12; CDR3 protein: CASSYANYGYTF
V gene: TRBV28; CDR3 length: 13; CDR3 protein: CASSPIGGTEAFF
V gene: TRBV7-2; CDR3 length: 12; CDR3 protein: CASSLGPVGYTF
V gene: TRBV10-3; CDR3 length: 18; CDR3 protein: CAISTLGLAGDFSYEQYF
V gene: TRBV5-1; CDR3 length: 12; CDR3 protein: CASARADSPLHF
V gene: TRBV7-9; CDR3 length: 14; CDR3 protein: CASSPGGFTYEQYF
V gene: TRBV10-3; CDR3 length: 19; CDR3 protein: CAIKPGTGASSANTGELFF
V gene: TRBV30; CDR3 length: 16; CDR3 protein: CACTWWGGEGLETQYF
V gene: TRBV11-2; CDR3 length: 13; CDR3 protein: CASSRDRVYEQYF
V gene: TRBV6-4; CDR3 length: 12; CDR3 protein: CASRVRDHTQYF
V gene: TRBV3-1/TRBV3-2; CDR3 length: 15; CDR3 protein: CASSQGGQLADTQYF
V gene: TRBV7-3; CDR3 length: 15; CDR3 protein: CASSIGNRAGTEAFF
V gene: TRBV24-1; CDR3 length: 16; CDR3 protein: CATSDTDSNTNYGYTF
V gene: TRBV7-2; CDR3 length: 12; CDR3 protein: CASTSNNSPLHF
V gene: TRBV27; CDR3 length: 15; CDR3 protein: CASSFGRQRAYEQYF
V gene: TRBV28; CDR3 length: 14; CDR3 protein: CASRQNPTGQPQHF
V gene: TRBV7-2; CDR3 length: 13; CDR3 protein: CASSSRNYYGYTF
V gene: TRBV30; CDR3 length: 11; CDR3 protein: CAWRDTGELFF
V gene: TRBV9; CDR3 length: 18; CDR3 protein: CASSVVSKGGLVEDTQYF
V gene: TRBV3-1/TRBV3-2; CDR3 length: 13; CDR3 protein: CASSPDLTDTQYF
V gene: TRBV11-2; CDR3 length: 14; CDR3 protein: CASSLVGRTDTQYF
V gene: TRBV23-1; CDR3 length: 15; CDR3 protein: CASSQSAGANQPQHF
V gene: TRBV30; CDR3 length: 13; CDR3 protein: CAWSVNRNEKLFF
V gene: TRBV19; CDR3 length: 14; CDR3 protein: CASGPLEMISPLHF
V gene: TRBV27; CDR3 length: 16; CDR3 protein: CASSSQSGTPNNEQFF